A selection of T cell receptor beta chains follows, all from one sample in a study of regulatory T cells in long-lasting Graves disease. TCRdb fed the multiplex PCR reads into MiXCR, producing one record per CDR3 protein. This sample has some 420,000 distinct CDR3 sequences, with less than 25% found just once. Material: peripheral blood mononuclear cells (PBMCs), obtained when the disease was refractory, from a patient treated with antithyroid drugs. The origin of the receptors is a female donor with Graves disease. The CDR3 runs from the conserved cysteine through the conserved F or W. Each record gives: D gene, J gene, V gene, clone size, CDR3 protein, CDR3 DNA. D genes are given only for firm matches. The size field is filled for only some rows; it gives once, few, many or a size class.

.	TRBJ1-1	TRBV30	many	CAWSQQPNTEAFF	TGTGCCTGGAGTCAGCAGCCGAACACTGAAGCTTTCTTT
.	TRBJ2-5	TRBV5-4	many	CASSLGGTTETQYF	TGTGCCAGCAGCTTGGGAGGGACAACGGAGACCCAGTACTTC
.	TRBJ2-2	TRBV29-1	.	CSVTPRGGNTGELFF	TGCAGCGTCACCCCTAGGGGGGGGAACACCGGGGAGCTGTTTTTT
.	TRBJ2-5	TRBV7-9	.	CASSLTSETQYF	TGTGCCAGCAGCTTAACATCGGAGACCCAGTACTTC
.	TRBJ1-5	TRBV12-3/TRBV12-4	many	CASSLTRGVDQPQHF	TGTGCCAGCAGCTTAACCCGGGGGGTGGATCAGCCCCAGCATTTT
.	TRBJ1-3	TRBV20-1	.	CSAAGDSGNTIYF	TGCAGTGCAGCGGGGGATAGTGGAAACACCATATATTTT
TRBD1	TRBJ1-2	TRBV12-3/TRBV12-4	many	CASSSGDRGLGYTF	TGTGCCAGCAGTTCCGGAGACAGGGGGCTAGGCTACACCTTC
.	TRBJ2-7	TRBV28	many	CASSWAVGSSYEQYF	TGTGCCAGCAGCTGGGCGGTGGGTAGCTCCTACGAGCAGTACTTC
.	TRBJ2-2	TRBV27	.	CASSLSVMITGELFF	TGTGCCAGCAGTTTATCCGTAATGATCACCGGGGAGCTGTTTTTT
.	TRBJ2-1	TRBV28	.	CASKGSNYNEQFF	TGTGCCAGCAAAGGGTCGAACTACAATGAGCAGTTCTTC
TRBD1	TRBJ2-7	TRBV7-9	.	CASTHDPQGGDYEQYF	TGTGCCAGCACCCATGATCCACAGGGGGGAGACTACGAGCAGTACTTC
TRBD1	TRBJ2-5	TRBV18	.	CASSLGWTGVETQYF	TGTGCCAGCTCTCTCGGTTGGACAGGGGTTGAGACCCAGTACTTC
.	TRBJ1-2	TRBV6-5	many	CASSYGPPNGYTF	TGTGCCAGCAGTTACGGGCCGCCGAATGGCTACACCTTC
.	TRBJ1-1	TRBV5-1	.	CASSRGSNSMNTEAFF	TGCGCCAGCAGCCGGGGGTCGAACTCCATGAACACTGAAGCTTTCTTT
TRBD2	TRBJ2-2	TRBV25-1	.	CASSDPPRGGRTGELFF	TGTGCCAGCAGTGACCCACCACGCGGGGGGCGCACCGGGGAGCTGTTTTTT
.	TRBJ2-1	TRBV28	.	CASSSPRGHFPYNEQFF	TGTGCCAGCAGTTCCCCTCGCGGCCACTTTCCCTACAATGAGCAGTTCTTC
TRBD1	TRBJ1-2	TRBV7-9	.	CASSSGTDFRYGYTF	TGTGCCAGCAGCTCTGGGACAGATTTTCGCTATGGCTACACCTTC
.	TRBJ2-7	TRBV12-3/TRBV12-4	many	CASSFPGNAYEQYF	TGTGCCAGCAGTTTTCCCGGGAACGCCTACGAGCAGTACTTC
.	TRBJ2-7	TRBV29-1	few	CSVDSGTGTYEQYF	TGCAGCGTTGATTCCGGGACGGGGACCTACGAGCAGTACTTC
TRBD1	TRBJ2-3	TRBV11-3	.	CASSLGRGREDTQYF	TGTGCCAGCAGCTTAGGAAGGGGGCGCGAAGATACGCAGTATTTT
TRBD2	TRBJ2-2	TRBV24-1	.	CATAGGWRQPNTGELFF	TGTGCCACCGCGGGGGGATGGCGTCAGCCGAACACCGGGGAGCTGTTTTTT
.	TRBJ1-1	TRBV20-1	.	CSARVLVSTEAFF	TGCAGTGCTCGTGTACTGGTTTCCACTGAAGCTTTCTTT
TRBD2	TRBJ2-3	TRBV11-2	.	CASSSRRLAEPIRYTQYF	TGTGCCAGCAGCTCGAGGAGACTAGCGGAACCTATCCGTTATACGCAGTATTTT
.	TRBJ1-6	TRBV19	many	CASSIRESPLHF	TGTGCCAGTAGTATACGTGAATCACCCCTCCACTTT
.	TRBJ1-5	TRBV2	many	CASSAFRIQPQHF	TGTGCCAGCAGTGCCTTCAGGATTCAGCCCCAGCATTTT
.	TRBJ1-4	TRBV12-3/TRBV12-4	many	CASRIGLNEKLFF	TGTGCCAGCAGAATAGGGCTTAATGAAAAACTGTTTTTT
.	TRBJ2-4	TRBV7-3	many	CASSFIQGARGDIQYF	TGTGCCAGCAGCTTCATCCAGGGGGCTCGGGGGGACATTCAGTACTTC
.	TRBJ1-1	TRBV19	.	CASSSRVPNTEAFF	TGTGCCAGTAGTTCCAGGGTTCCGAACACTGAAGCTTTCTTT
.	TRBJ2-5	TRBV2	many	CASSEVSVIGGETQYF	TGTGCCAGCAGTGAAGTTAGCGTCATAGGGGGAGAGACCCAGTACTTC
.	TRBJ2-5	TRBV18	few	CASSPPEGRETQYF	TGTGCCAGCTCACCACCGGAGGGAAGGGAGACCCAGTACTTC
.	TRBJ2-5	TRBV2	many	CASNHQTQYF	TGTGCCAGCAATCACCAGACCCAGTACTTC
TRBD1	TRBJ2-2	TRBV7-9	few	CASSLMGQGVTGELFF	TGTGCCAGCAGCCTAATGGGACAGGGCGTCACCGGGGAGCTGTTTTTT
TRBD1	TRBJ2-2	TRBV29-1	few	CSVGTGGHTGELFF	TGCAGCGTCGGGACAGGGGGGCACACCGGGGAGCTGTTTTTT
.	TRBJ1-2	TRBV6-1	few	CASIGRGMGYTF	TGTGCCAGCATCGGCCGGGGGATGGGCTACACCTTC
.	TRBJ2-5	TRBV20-1	few	CRGIAGETQYF	TGCAGGGGCATAGCTGGGGAGACCCAGTACTTC
.	TRBJ2-1	TRBV7-9	.	CASSVTYNEQFF	TGTGCCAGCAGCGTGACCTACAATGAGCAGTTCTTC
.	TRBJ1-3	TRBV12-3/TRBV12-4	.	CASRLQDSGNTIYF	TGTGCCAGCAGGCTACAGGACTCTGGAAACACCATATATTTT
TRBD2	TRBJ2-2	TRBV6-1	few	CASIGTSGGGRTGELFF	TGTGCCAGCATCGGGACTAGCGGGGGGGGGCGGACCGGGGAGCTGTTTTTT
.	TRBJ2-5	TRBV5-6	.	CASSQEWSGTQYF	TGTGCCAGCAGCCAAGAGTGGTCAGGGACCCAGTACTTC
.	TRBJ1-2	TRBV6-1	.	CASRALPGSGYTF	TGTGCCAGCAGGGCCCTGCCAGGGAGTGGCTACACCTTC
TRBD1	TRBJ2-7	TRBV28	many	CASSPLVLQGPSYEQYF	TGTGCCAGCAGTCCTCTAGTTTTACAGGGGCCTTCCTACGAGCAGTACTTC
.	TRBJ1-2	TRBV7-2	few	CASSLVGGGGGYTF	TGTGCCAGCAGCTTAGTTGGGGGAGGCGGGGGCTACACCTTC
.	TRBJ2-1	TRBV28	.	CATRGLLPWIVDEQFF	TGTGCCACCCGGGGACTTCTTCCTTGGATCGTCGATGAGCAGTTCTTC
.	TRBJ1-5	TRBV28	many	CASSFPDQPQHF	TGTGCCAGCAGCTTCCCAGATCAGCCCCAGCATTTT
TRBD1	TRBJ1-1	TRBV7-2	few	CASSPRQGGSEAFF	TGTGCCAGCAGCCCGCGACAGGGGGGCTCTGAAGCTTTCTTT